The entry below gives a single TCR beta chain sequence along with its context. Clones were read by immunoSEQ multiplex PCR, and TCRdb kept only the in-frame ones, dropping some. The sample consists of roughly 280,000 clones, around nine tenths of them appearing once. This specimen belongs to a study of blood T cell repertoires in COVID-19. Study as a whole: PBMCs, B-cell-depleted T cells, or T cells were the source of the cDNA or gDNA that made up the material.

Deletions cut 3 bases from V and 5 bases from J, with 8 bases between. The CDR3 is 13 amino acids. Germline-derived CDR1 and CDR2 are KGHSY and FQNENV. The chain links TRBV16 to TRBJ1-5; D is ambiguous. The source material was peripheral blood. The TCR comes from a young woman with COVID-19, enrolled during active disease. CDR3 nucleotide sequence: TGTGCCAGCAGCCAGGCCCGTTATCAGCCCCAGCATTTT. It is translated as CASSQARYQPQHF. Supplemented by reference TRBV16 and TRBJ1-5, the full variable domain reads GEEVAQTPKHLVRGEGQKAKLYCAPIKGHSYVFWYQQVLKNEFKFLISFQNENVFDETGMPKERFSAKCLPNSPCSLEIQATKLEDSAVYFCASSQARYQPQHFGDGTRLSIL.